This T cell receptor (beta chain) is drawn from a study of blood T cells in healthy people across ages. Points from the study as a whole: Both higher diversity and more naive CD4+ cells marked long-lived donors when set against aged donors. CMV status of donors was unknown, possibly confounding expanded clonotype changes.

For the second PCR, which ran for about 7 to 12 cycles, a sample-barcoded 5' primer and a J-beta primer mix were used. TCRdb independently ran MiXCR on the 5' RACE reads; one entry per CDR3 protein. This table holds about 1,800,000 distinct CDR3 sequences, about 28% found once. For this clonotype: Its specificity is unknown.

Sample: blood. This TCR came from a woman under 40 in good health.

This CDR3 is CASSLSIGGLNQPQHF. The CDR3, as DNA: TGTGCCAGCAGTTTAAGTATTGGAGGCCTCAATCAGCCCCAGCATTTT. This chain uses TRBV12-3 or TRBV12-4 with TRBJ1-5; no firm D call. The V gene lost 2 bases and the J gene lost 3 bases, with 14 bases spanning the gap. The CDR3 length is 16 residues.